This note documents a single T cell receptor beta chain sequence. Its antigen is currently unknown. The data originate from a study of cytomegalovirus exposure and HLA in healthy donors. Broader study findings: According to the study, approximately 150 TCR beta chains were cytomegalovirus-associated. In vitro, three CMV-associated chains proved specific for CMV antigens.

13 Jbeta primers and 60 Vbeta primers were used for the PCR. Profiling relied on immunoSEQ multiplex PCR, and the TCRdb table lists in-frame clones only, not all of them. The sample carries about 140,000 clones, 70% to 75% recorded once. The CDR3 covers 13 residues. V lost 3 bases and J 6 bases, leaving 12 bases between the germline ends. The germline V gene has CDR1 MDHEN and CDR2 SYDVKM. The receptor was derived from a woman aged 25 to 39 in good health and CMV-seronegative. Sequences were obtained from PBMCs. This chain joins TRBV28 and TRBJ2-7; D is possibly TRBD1 (5 bases). In DNA form, the CDR3 reads TGTGCCAGCAGTTTGGGCAGGGTGGGCGAGCAGTACGTC. Amino acids: CASSLGRVGEQYV.